This is a list of T cell receptor beta chains from one sample in a study of CD8+CD57+ T cells in acquired aplastic anemia. TCRdb redid the calling of the reads with MiXCR, one entry per CDR3 protein. The sample includes over 150,000 distinct CDR3 sequences, roughly half of them seen just once. Sequencing used sorted CD4+, CD8+, or CD8+CD57+ T cells (not recorded which) from PBMCs. The source is a human donor in good health, serving as a control. The CDR3 runs from the conserved cysteine through the conserved F or W. A D gene is named only where the DNA matches it firmly. Part of the rows lack a size; the others show once, few, many or a class for expanded clones.

TRBJ2-3	TRBD2	many	TRBV9	CASSVSLAGGTDTQYF	TGTGCCAGCAGCGTGTCGCTAGCGGGGGGCACAGATACGCAGTATTTT
TRBJ2-3	.	few	TRBV28	CASKNTGLPDTQYF	TGTGCCAGCAAAAACACAGGGTTGCCAGATACGCAGTATTTT
TRBJ2-7	TRBD2	.	TRBV7-8	CASSFASGNYEQYF	TGTGCCAGCAGCTTTGCTAGCGGGAACTACGAGCAGTACTTC
TRBJ1-1	.	.	TRBV9	CASSQDWNTEAFF	TGTGCCAGCAGCCAGGACTGGAACACTGAAGCTTTCTTT
TRBJ1-2	.	many	TRBV20-1	CSASSRIAFEGGYTF	TGCAGTGCTAGCAGCAGGATAGCCTTCGAGGGAGGCTACACCTTC
TRBJ2-3	.	.	TRBV7-8	CASSLAGGSDSYNEQYF	TGTGCCAGCAGCTTAGCTGGTGGCTCTGACTCCTACAATGAGCAGTATTTT
TRBJ2-2	.	.	TRBV20-1	CSAPPDGELFF	TGCAGTGCGCCCCCGGACGGGGAGCTGTTTTTT
TRBJ1-4	TRBD1	many	TRBV7-2	CASSPRTGLEKLFF	TGTGCCAGCAGCCCCAGGACAGGGCTAGAAAAACTGTTTTTT
TRBJ2-3	.	.	TRBV7-2	CASSWGAGLDRTDTQYF	TGTGCCAGCAGCTGGGGGGCGGGCCTAGACCGCACAGATACGCAGTATTTT
TRBJ2-1	.	.	TRBV7-8	CASSSWGDQVRDEQFF	TGTGCCAGCAGCTCATGGGGGGACCAAGTCAGGGATGAGCAGTTCTTC
TRBJ1-4	.	many	TRBV10-3	CAISATESNEKPFF	TGTGCCATCAGCGCCACGGAGTCTAATGAAAAACCGTTTTTT
TRBJ1-4	TRBD1	many	TRBV27	CASSPLYGTVVF	TGTGCCAGCAGTCCACTATACGGGACAGTAGTTTTT
TRBJ2-3	TRBD1	many	TRBV9	CASSVARTGGEDSTDTQYF	TGTGCCAGCAGCGTAGCTAGGACAGGGGGCGAAGATAGCACAGATACGCAGTATTTT
TRBJ1-5	.	many	TRBV19	CASSISGNQPQHF	TGTGCCAGTAGTATATCGGGTAATCAGCCCCAGCATTTT
TRBJ2-5	TRBD1	many	TRBV5-1	CASSSGQGWQETQYF	TGCGCCAGCAGCTCCGGACAGGGGTGGCAAGAGACCCAGTACTTC
TRBJ1-1	.	once	TRBV19	CASIGITEEAFF	TGTGCCAGTATAGGGATCACTGAGGAAGCTTTCTTT
TRBJ1-1	TRBD1	.	TRBV5-1	CASSLTPGQGTEAFF	TGCGCCAGCAGCTTGACCCCGGGACAGGGAACTGAAGCTTTCTTT
TRBJ2-7	.	few	TRBV7-2	CASSNQGFSYEQYF	TGTGCCAGTAGTAACCAGGGATTCTCCTACGAGCAGTACTTC
TRBJ2-7	.	many	TRBV28	CASSLWSTTYEQYF	TGTGCCAGCAGTTTATGGAGCACCACCTACGAGCAGTACTTC